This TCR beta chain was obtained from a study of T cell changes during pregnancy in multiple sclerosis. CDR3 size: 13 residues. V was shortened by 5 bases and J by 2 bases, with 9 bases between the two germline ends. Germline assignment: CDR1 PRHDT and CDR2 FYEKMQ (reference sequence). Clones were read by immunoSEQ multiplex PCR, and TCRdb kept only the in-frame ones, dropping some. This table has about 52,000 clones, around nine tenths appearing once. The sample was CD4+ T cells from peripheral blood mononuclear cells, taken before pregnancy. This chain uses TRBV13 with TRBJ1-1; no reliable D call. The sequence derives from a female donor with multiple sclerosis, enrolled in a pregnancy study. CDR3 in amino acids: CASSRGPNTEAFF. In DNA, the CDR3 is TGTGCCAGCAGCCGAGGTCCAAACACTGAAGCTTTCTTT.